This T cell receptor beta chain was captured in a study of long-term antiretroviral therapy in people with HIV. Researchers ran immunoSEQ v3.0 at survey level. The protocol was immunoSEQ multiplex PCR, while the TCRdb copy is restricted to in-frame clones and leaves out a portion. The sample lists 25,000 to 35,000 clones, over 90% occurring once. Prior to DNA extraction, the samples held about 0.95-11 million cryopreserved PBMC. Trimming removed 4 bases from V and 7 bases from J, with 11 bases in between. The CDR3 totals 12 residues. Germline V lookup: CDR1 MNHEY, CDR2 SMNVEV (reference sequence). Details on this clone: The antigen is undetermined.

Points from the study as a whole: Although diversity increased after ART, it remained lower than in transplant donor controls. Blood specimens, gathered between the mid-2000s and the late 2010s, were possibly obtained under older ART regimens. Among HIV repertoires, CDR3 length ranges were narrower than those of controls.

The receptor was isolated from a man aged 35-49 years with HIV. This sequence joins TRBV27 and TRBJ2-7; D may be TRBD1 (6 bases). Sample: unsorted PBMCs, taken 6.2 years after starting antiretroviral therapy. CDR3: CASSSGTKEQYF. The CDR3 bases are TGTGCCAGCAGTTCCGGGACAAAGGAGCAGTACTTC.